Listed below are T cell receptor beta chains from one sample, sequenced in a study of T cell responses to AZD1222 COVID-19 vaccine. Method: immunoSEQ multiplex PCR; TCRdb's copy keeps in-frame clones and lacks some. The data contain 110,000 to 150,000 clones, just under 95% of them seen just once; the ten biggest clones take up about 12%. This sample comprised peripheral blood, obtained after recovery from COVID-19. Receptors originate from an adult who had recovered from COVID-19. The CDR3 runs from the conserved cysteine through the conserved F or W. D genes are given only for firm matches. Not all rows give a size; the values are once, few, many and, for expanded clones, a class.

>-|TRBV9|TRBJ2-2|-
CASSVGGRGGTGELFF
TGTGCCAGCAGCGTTGGAGGGAGAGGGGGAACCGGGGAGCTGTTTTTT
>once|TRBV5-1|TRBJ2-1|-
CASSLLREAYNEQFF
TGCGCCAGCAGCTTGCTGAGGGAAGCCTACAATGAGCAGTTCTTC
>once|TRBV19|TRBJ2-2|-
CASKPSTGELFF
TGTGCCAGTAAACCGTCCACCGGGGAGCTGTTTTTT
>once|TRBV19|TRBJ1-5|-
CASSIQGQPQHF
TGTGCCAGTAGTATACAGGGTCAGCCCCAGCATTTT
>once|TRBV4-1|TRBJ2-1|-
CASSPLAGPYNEQFF
TGCGCCAGCAGCCCACTTGCGGGGCCCTACAATGAGCAGTTCTTC
>-|TRBV6-4|TRBJ2-1|TRBD2
CASSVTSGSSDEQFF
TGTGCCAGCAGTGTCACTAGCGGGAGTAGTGATGAGCAGTTCTTC
>-|TRBV5-8|TRBJ2-1|-
CASSVGTVAYNEQFF
TGTGCCAGCAGCGTTGGGACCGTGGCCTACAATGAGCAGTTCTTC
>-|TRBV6-5|TRBJ2-7|TRBD2
CASSYSGAGVSYEQYF
TGTGCCAGCAGTTACTCGGGTGCGGGAGTGTCCTACGAGCAGTACTTC
>-|TRBV4-1|TRBJ2-7|TRBD2
CASSQEASGRTEQYF
TGCGCCAGCAGCCAAGAGGCTAGCGGGAGGACCGAGCAGTACTTC
>once|TRBV19|TRBJ1-2|TRBD1
CASSIVKGAIDGYTF
TGTGCCAGTAGTATAGTAAAGGGGGCGATTGATGGCTACACCTTC
>-|TRBV19|TRBJ2-7|-
CASSITGKSYEQYF
TGTGCCAGTAGTATCACAGGGAAATCCTACGAGCAGTACTTC
>-|TRBV9|TRBJ2-1|TRBD2
CASSVSLTSGSYDEQFF
TGTGCCAGCAGCGTATCGCTTACTAGCGGGAGCTACGATGAGCAGTTCTTC
>-|TRBV5-8|TRBJ2-7|-
CASSPRAPPYEQYF
TGTGCCAGCAGCCCGCGCGCACCTCCCTACGAGCAGTACTTC
>-|TRBV4-1|TRBJ2-5|TRBD2
CASRRGLAGQETQYF
TGCGCCAGCAGGCGAGGACTAGCGGGACAAGAGACCCAGTACTTC
>-|TRBV7-9|TRBJ2-1|-
CASSITEGRNEQFF
TGTGCCAGCAGCATAACGGAAGGGAGGAATGAGCAGTTCTTC
>-|TRBV6-5|TRBJ1-5|-
CASSGGWNLPQHF
TGTGCCAGCAGCGGGGGGTGGAATTTGCCCCAGCATTTT
>-|TRBV19|TRBJ2-1|TRBD2
CASSNYRGTSGSGEQFF
TGTGCCAGTAGTAACTACAGGGGGACTAGCGGGAGTGGTGAGCAGTTCTTC
>-|TRBV18|TRBJ1-6|-
CASSPNPGTISSPLHF
TGTGCCAGCTCACCGAACCCCGGGACTATTAGTTCACCCCTCCACTTT
>-|TRBV27|TRBJ1-2|-
CASKGGGANYGYTF
TGTGCCAGCAAAGGGGGAGGGGCTAACTATGGCTACACCTTC
>once|TRBV6-6|TRBJ2-7|-
CASSYLGLTYEQYF
TGTGCCAGCAGTTACTTGGGACTCACCTACGAGCAGTACTTC
>-|TRBV2|TRBJ2-4|-
CASRGTVMGIQYF
TGTGCCAGCAGGGGTACGGTCATGGGCATTCAGTACTTC
>-|TRBV28|TRBJ2-1|-
CASSSSVTRANEQFF
TGTGCCAGCAGTTCTAGCGTGACAAGGGCGAATGAGCAGTTCTTC
>once|TRBV7-9|TRBJ2-5|-
CASSSLGGTETQYF
TGTGCCAGCAGCTCCCTTGGGGGTACGGAGACCCAGTACTTC
>-|TRBV27|TRBJ2-7|TRBD2
CASSLSGTKEYEQYF
TGTGCCAGCAGCCTTTCCGGGACTAAAGAGTACGAGCAGTACTTC
>-|TRBV3-1/TRBV3-2|TRBJ1-5|-
CASSQTGQPQHF
TGTGCCAGCAGCCAAACGGGTCAGCCCCAGCATTTT
>-|TRBV28|TRBJ2-1|-
CASSSGGENEQFF
TGTGCCAGCAGTTCCGGGGGAGAGAATGAGCAGTTCTTC
>-|TRBV5-1|TRBJ1-4|-
CASSVDRSNEKLFF
TGCGCCAGCAGCGTGGACAGAAGTAATGAAAAACTGTTTTTT
>-|TRBV6-6|TRBJ1-1|TRBD1
CASSLTLNRGRINEAFF
TGTGCCAGCAGTCTCACCTTGAACAGGGGGCGAATTAATGAAGCTTTCTTT
>medium-sized|TRBV6-4|TRBJ2-1|TRBD1
CASSVSGTEFVNEQFF
TGTGCCAGCAGTGTGTCCGGGACAGAATTCGTTAATGAGCAGTTCTTC
>-|TRBV9|TRBJ2-7|-
CASSPASHEQYF
TGTGCCAGCAGCCCCGCCTCCCACGAGCAGTACTTC
>-|TRBV28|TRBJ2-7|-
CASSLRLASPLQYF
TGTGCCAGCAGTTTAAGGCTAGCATCTCCTCTGCAGTACTTC
>once|TRBV11-2|TRBJ2-4|-
CASSLLGDIQYF
TGTGCCAGCAGCCTTCTAGGTGACATTCAGTACTTC
>-|TRBV7-9|TRBJ1-4|-
CASSLQKNEKLFF
TGTGCCAGCAGCTTGCAGAAGAATGAAAAACTGTTTTTT
>-|TRBV18|TRBJ1-2|-
CASSPTGTGGYGYTF
TGTGCCAGCTCTCCCACCGGGACCGGAGGATATGGCTACACCTTC
>once|TRBV5-6|TRBJ2-5|TRBD2
CASSWPGLARETQYF
TGTGCCAGCAGCTGGCCGGGACTAGCTCGAGAGACCCAGTACTTC
>-|TRBV7-8|TRBJ2-7|-
CASARGVNAQYF
TGTGCCAGCGCTCGAGGGGTAAACGCGCAGTACTTC
>-|TRBV28|TRBJ1-1|TRBD1
CASSFLPGQGGTEAFF
TGTGCCAGCAGTTTCTTACCCGGACAGGGGGGCACTGAAGCTTTCTTT
>many|TRBV6-5|TRBJ2-7|-
CASRVQDSSYEQYF
TGTGCCAGCAGGGTCCAGGACAGCTCCTACGAGCAGTACTTC
>-|TRBV28|TRBJ1-5|-
CASSWGGSGNQPQHF
TGTGCCAGCAGTTGGGGGGGTTCGGGCAATCAGCCCCAGCATTTT
>-|TRBV5-1|TRBJ1-1|-
CASSSTAGVNTEAFF
TGCGCCAGCAGCTCCACTGCAGGGGTGAACACTGAAGCTTTCTTT
>-|TRBV28|TRBJ2-2|-
CASSSRYTGELFF
TGTGCCAGCAGTTCACGGTACACCGGGGAGCTGTTTTTT
>-|TRBV18|TRBJ1-1|-
CASSPKMNTEAFF
TGTGCCAGCTCACCAAAGATGAACACTGAAGCTTTCTTT
>-|TRBV2|TRBJ1-1|TRBD1
CASSYRGPDTEAFF
TGTGCCAGCAGTTACAGGGGGCCTGACACTGAAGCTTTCTTT
>once|TRBV3-1/TRBV3-2|TRBJ2-1|-
CASSRGGDRVFF
TGTGCCAGCAGCCGCGGGGGAGACAGGGTGTTCTTC